The rows below give T cell receptor beta chains drawn from one sample of a study of blood T cells in healthy people across ages. TCRdb reprocessed the 5' RACE reads with MiXCR, giving one entry per CDR3 protein. This sample has about 730,000 distinct CDR3 sequences, with 40% to 45% found just once. The sample consisted of blood. The receptor source for this set is a woman in her sixties in good health. The conserved cysteine and the conserved F or W are not part of the CDR3 here. A D gene is named only where the DNA matches it firmly.

>.|TRBV20-1|TRBJ2-7
SARGVGESSSYEQY
>TRBD2|TRBV12-3/TRBV12-4|TRBJ2-4
ASSLGLAGDKY
>TRBD2|TRBV7-9|TRBJ2-7
ASSPRGGDKAYEQY
>.|TRBV4-3|TRBJ2-3
ASSQDSGVGTDTQY
>.|TRBV7-3|TRBJ2-7
ASSAWTGYEQY
>.|TRBV4-2|TRBJ2-7
ASSQEGGRSSYEQY
>.|TRBV20-1|TRBJ1-1
SARSQGNTEAF
>.|TRBV28|TRBJ1-2
ASRPEGRLYGYT
>TRBD1|TRBV20-1|TRBJ2-5
SANRGFGETQY
>TRBD2|TRBV5-1|TRBJ2-7
ASSFQTSERTAPYEQY
>TRBD1|TRBV28|TRBJ2-7
ASFSPGQSRRGDSYEQY
>.|TRBV20-1|TRBJ2-3
SARAVLPKDTQY
>.|TRBV9|TRBJ2-7
ASSVMVRYEQY
>.|TRBV10-3|TRBJ2-6
AISESGVSGANVLT
>.|TRBV5-1|TRBJ1-2
ASSFPDGSYT
>.|TRBV12-3/TRBV12-4|TRBJ1-2
ASRPSPSGVYGYT
>TRBD2|TRBV4-3|TRBJ2-1
ASSGAGDSNKQF
>.|TRBV7-9|TRBJ2-6
ASSPTLWSGANVLT
>.|TRBV25-1|TRBJ1-2
ASSEYNEQNYGYT
>TRBD1|TRBV7-2|TRBJ1-2
ASSLAQGDGYT
>TRBD2|TRBV4-2|TRBJ2-1
ASSQGLGTTNGEQF
>.|TRBV7-8|TRBJ1-5
ASSPTTDQPQH
>TRBD1|TRBV18|TRBJ1-1
ASSPDRVHGEAF
>TRBD2|TRBV20-1|TRBJ2-1
SAAKPLAGFSYNEQF
>.|TRBV4-3|TRBJ2-2
ASSQDNTGELF
>TRBD1|TRBV29-1|TRBJ2-3
SVETGGEDTQY
>TRBD1|TRBV12-3/TRBV12-4|TRBJ1-6
ASSSRQGTYYNSPLH